The 2 T cell receptor beta chains given below trace back to one sample, sequenced in a study of cytomegalovirus exposure and HLA in healthy donors. With 60 Vbeta and 13 Jbeta primers, the PCR was carried out. The assay was immunoSEQ multiplex PCR, and TCRdb's table has in-frame clones only and misses some. This sample carries fewer than 150,000 clones, 80% of them seen once, and the ten largest clones take approximately 5.1%. The sample taken for sequencing was PBMCs. The receptors stem from a male donor in good health and CMV-seronegative.

The chain links TRBV28 to TRBJ1-2; D is perhaps TRBD1 (5 bases). Trimming pared 7 bases from V and 4 bases from J, leaving 16 bases between. From germline, CDR1 is MDHEN and CDR2 SYDVKM. The CDR3 is made up of 14 amino acids. DNA of the CDR3: TGTGCCAGCACCTCGCCCAGGGAGGGCTATGGCTACACCTTC. Its translation: CASTSPREGYGYTF.

The chain uses TRBV6-1 and TRBJ1-1; D is unresolved. This CDR3 region has 12 residues. Germline CDR1 and CDR2: MNHNS and SASEGT. Trimming stripped 2 bases from V and 13 bases from J, with 14 bases between. CDR3 protein: CASSERVEEHFF. The CDR3 coding sequence is TGTGCCAGCAGTGAAAGAGTAGAGGAGCATTTCTTT.